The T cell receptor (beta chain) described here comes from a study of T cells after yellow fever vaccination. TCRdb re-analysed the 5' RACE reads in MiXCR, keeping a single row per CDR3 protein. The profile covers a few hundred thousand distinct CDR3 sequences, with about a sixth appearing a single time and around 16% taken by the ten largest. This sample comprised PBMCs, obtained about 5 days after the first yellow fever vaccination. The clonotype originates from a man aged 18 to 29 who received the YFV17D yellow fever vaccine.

In DNA, the CDR3 is TGTGCCAGCAGCTTGGGAGGACAGGGAAGAGAGACCCAGTACTTC. Its protein is CASSLGGQGRETQYF. V and J are TRBV5-4 and TRBJ2-5; TRBD1 agrees at 8 bases. Germline trimming cut 0 bases from V and 4 bases from J; bases unmatched to any gene: 5. Germline CDR1 SGHNT, CDR2 YYREEE (reference sequence). The CDR3 spans 15 residues.